The clone carrying this T cell receptor beta chain was recorded a few times. CDR3 length: 13 residues. Germline V CDR1 and CDR2: LGHNT, FRNRAP. The V end lost 6 bases, the J end lost 8 bases, and 14 bases lay between the germline ends. Method: immunoSEQ multiplex PCR; TCRdb's copy keeps in-frame clones and lacks some. This table holds approximately 150,000 clones, around 87% found once. Participants spanned ages 18 to 89 years and resided in some 22 US areas. Participant reports of clinical history set cohort assignment. In the 2 weeks before study entry, exposed participants met a COVID-19 case, which was PCR-confirmed or clinician-diagnosed. The record originates from a study of blood T cell repertoires in COVID-19. Overall study: Specimens from acute and convalescent COVID-19 originated in the United States, Italy and Spain.

The chain is built from TRBV12-5 and TRBJ2-1, with D possibly TRBD1 on 6 matching bases. The clonotype was recovered from a middle-aged woman who had been exposed to COVID-19. Material for sequencing was PBMCs or T cells enriched from blood (not recorded which). This chain's CDR3 is CASGPTGTDEQFF. CDR3 bases: TGTGCTAGTGGCCCCACAGGGACCGATGAGCAGTTCTTC.